The 15 T cell receptor beta chains listed next were all sequenced from one sample in a study of blood T cell repertoires in COVID-19. Sequenced by immunoSEQ multiplex PCR; TCRdb stores in-frame clones only, minus some. The profile shows approximately 72,000 clones, approximately 86% of them singletons. The specimen sequenced was peripheral blood. The origin of the receptors is an older woman with acute or convalescent COVID-19.

V is TRBV5-4 and J is TRBJ1-2; 7 bases are a match to TRBD1. Germline assignment: CDR1 SGHNT and CDR2 YYREEE (reference sequence). CDR3 length: 13 residues. J lost 4 bases, V lost 6 bases, and 6 bases had no gene match. As DNA, the CDR3 is TGTGCCAGCACTCCGGGACAGACCTATGGCTACACCTTC. It is translated as CASTPGQTYGYTF. The whole variable domain, remainder taken from reference TRBV5-4 and TRBJ1-2, is ETGVTQSPTHLIKTRGQQVTLRCSSQSGHNTVSWYQQALGQGPQFIFQYYREEENGRGNFPPRFSGLQFPNYSSELNVNALELDDSALYLCASTPGQTYGYTFGSGTRLTVV.

This clone appeared a single time. The chain couples TRBV5-1 to TRBJ1-3; 10 bases map to TRBD1. From germline, CDR1 is SGHRS and CDR2 YFSETQ. With V trimmed by 4 bases and J by 7 bases, 5 bases remained unmatched. The CDR3 is made up of 14 amino acids. The CDR3 DNA is TGCGCCAGCAGCCTAGCGGGACAGGGGAACACCATATATTTT. It is translated as CASSLAGQGNTIYF.

This clone was seen a few times. The genes are TRBV5-6 and TRBJ2-3; possibly TRBD2 for D (6 bases). CDR3 length: 15 amino acids. Trimming shortened V by 0 bases and J by 5 bases, and 13 bases separated the two germline ends. CDR1 and CDR2 from the germline V gene are SGHDT and YYEEEE. Written as DNA, the CDR3 is TGTGCCAGCAGCTTGGTTGGGGCGGGGATAGATACGCAGTATTTT. This codes for CASSLVGAGIDTQYF.

V gene TRBV7-8 combines with J gene TRBJ1-4, with 8 positions matching TRBD1. Looked up from germline, CDR1 is SGHVS and CDR2 is FQNEAQ. This CDR3 is built from 15 residues. Germline trimming cut 5 bases from V and 4 bases from J; bases unmatched to any gene: 6. CDR3 amino acids: CASSPDRVGNEKLFF. DNA for the CDR3: TGTGCCAGCAGCCCGGACAGGGTTGGTAATGAAAAACTGTTTTTT. Filled out from reference TRBV7-8 and TRBJ1-4, the complete variable domain reads GAGVSQSPRYKVAKRGQDVALRCDPISGHVSLFWYQQALGQGPEFLTYFQNEAQLDKSGLPSDRFFAERPEGSVSTLKIQRTQQEDSAVYLCASSPDRVGNEKLFFGSGTQLSVL.

This clone was detected a few times. The V call is TRBV11-2, the J call TRBJ1-1; the D gene is possibly TRBD1 (5 bases). The CDR3 length is 13 residues. Trimming left V 0 bases short and J 6 bases short, with 8 bases between. Germline-derived CDR1 and CDR2 are SGHAT and FQNNGV. CDR3 region: CASSLDRGAEAFF. The CDR3 DNA is TGTGCCAGCAGCTTAGATCGGGGGGCTGAAGCTTTCTTT. The full variable domain, in which reference TRBV11-2 and TRBJ1-1 provide the parts outside the CDR3, is EAGVAQSPRYKIIEKRQSVAFWCNPISGHATLYWYQQILGQGPKLLIQFQNNGVVDDSQLPKDRFSAERLKGVDSTLKIQPAKLEDSAVYLCASSLDRGAEAFFGQGTRLTVV.

This chain links TRBV28 with TRBJ1-2, with no clear D. Germline CDR1 MDHEN, CDR2 SYDVKM. This CDR3 has 13 residues. V was clipped by 7 bases and J by 0 bases, with 9 bases between them. In DNA form, the CDR3 reads TGTGCCAGCACGACAAGACCTAACTATGGCTACACCTTC. This gives the protein CASTTRPNYGYTF.

The chain recombines TRBV24-1 with TRBJ1-5, with TRBD1 identical over 8 bases. V shed 3 bases, J shed 7 bases, and the junction held 7 bases outside the gene matches. The CDR3 length is 15 residues. Germline V gene data show CDR1 as KGHDR and CDR2 as SFDVKD. The CDR3 reads CATSDRQGAGQPQHF. The CDR3 nucleotides are TGTGCCACCAGTGATCGGCAGGGGGCTGGCCAGCCCCAGCATTTT.

This clone occurred a few times. CDR3 nucleotides: TGCAGTGCTAGTCAAACAGGGGTAAACACTGAAGCTTTCTTT. This sequence encodes CSASQTGVNTEAFF. V and J are TRBV20-1 and TRBJ1-1; TRBD1 matches 7 bases. V lost 3 bases, J lost 2 bases, and 6 bases stayed unmatched. Per the germline V gene, CDR1 is DFQATT and CDR2 is SNEGSKA (reference sequence). The CDR3 length is 14 residues.

The chain carries TRBV3-1 (or the pseudogene TRBV3-2) and TRBJ1-1, with D perhaps matching TRBD1 (5 bases). V was trimmed by 3 bases and J by 0 bases, leaving 17 bases between them. Germline V CDR1 and CDR2: LGHDT, YNNKEL (reference sequence). The CDR3 consists of 17 residues. CDR3 nucleotides: TGTGCCAGCAGCCATCGGCTGTCAATGGACATGAACACTGAAGCTTTCTTT. It yields the protein CASSHRLSMDMNTEAFF.

CDR3 DNA: TGCGCCAGCAGCTTAATGACAGGGGATGATGGCGGGGAGCTGTTTTTT. Translated, it gives CASSLMTGDDGGELFF. The chain recombines TRBV5-1 with TRBJ2-2; TRBD1 aligns across 8 bases. Germline trimming cut 2 bases from V and 7 bases from J; bases unmatched to any gene: 10. The CDR3 extends over 16 amino acids. Germline V gene sequence: CDR1 SGHRS, CDR2 YFSETQ.

The V gene is TRBV6-5, the J gene TRBJ1-5; the D gene is possibly TRBD1 (5 bases). Deletions cut 6 bases from V and 3 bases from J, with 15 bases between. This CDR3 is 15 amino acids long. CDR1 and CDR2 from the germline V gene are MNHEY and SVGAGI. This CDR3 reads CASRGGRVVNQPQHF. The CDR3 DNA follows: TGTGCCAGCAGGGGGGGGAGAGTCGTCAATCAGCCCCAGCATTTT.

The chain employs TRBV15 and TRBJ1-2; a weak D match, TRBD1 (5 bases). The length of the CDR3 is 13 residues. The germline CDR1 and CDR2 sequences are LNHNV and YYDKDF (reference sequence). V shed 4 bases and J shed 5 bases, with 11 bases lying between them. The CDR3 reads CATSNGHAYGYTF. For the CDR3, the DNA is TGTGCCACCAGCAACGGACACGCATATGGCTACACCTTC.

This clone was detected a few times. The rearrangement uses TRBV30 and TRBJ1-2; 7 nucleotides align to TRBD1. The CDR3 has 11 residues. CDR1 is GTSNPN and CDR2 is SVGIG in the germline V gene (reference sequence). V lost 7 bases to trimming and J lost 2 bases; unmatched junction nucleotides: 1. CDR3 in amino acids: CASRGNYGYTF. CDR3 sequence (DNA): TGTGCCTCCAGGGGGAACTATGGCTACACCTTC.

The J gene is TRBJ2-1, the V gene TRBV11-3, with 7 nucleotides matching TRBD1. CDR1 and CDR2 from the germline V gene are SGHNT and YENEEA. Unmatched junction bases numbered 11, after V lost 5 bases and J lost 10 bases. This CDR3 spans 14 amino acids. CDR3 amino acids: CASSPRATGVEQFF. CDR3 bases: TGTGCCAGCAGCCCGAGGGCCACAGGGGTAGAGCAGTTCTTC.

The CDR3 nucleotides read TGTGCCAGCACCCCTCGGGGGGGACGAGGCTACACCTTC. It translates to CASTPRGGRGYTF. The V gene is TRBV25-1, the J gene TRBJ1-2, with D maybe TRBD1 (5 bases). The germline V gene has CDR1 MGHDK and CDR2 SYGVNS. CDR3 length equals 13 residues. The ends were cut back, 7 bases at V and 8 bases at J, with 17 bases in the middle.